This TCR beta chain is from a study of blood T cell repertoires in COVID-19. In the study overall: Some COVID-19 samples were acute and others convalescent; all came from the United States, Italy and Spain. The analysed material was cDNA or gDNA that came from T cells, B-cell-depleted T cells, or PBMCs.

The data were produced by immunoSEQ multiplex PCR, yet TCRdb's version contains in-frame clones alone and is incomplete. Of roughly 200,000 clones in the sample, around 90% were seen once. CDR3 length: 15 amino acids. Looked up from germline, CDR1 is SGHTA and CDR2 is FQGNSA. Trimming took 0 bases from V and 4 from J; bases not matched to a gene: 3. Sequenced sample: peripheral blood. The rearrangement joins TRBV7-2 to TRBJ2-1; 7 nucleotides agree with TRBD2. This receptor was taken from a man in his sixties with active or convalescent COVID-19. CDR3 coding DNA: TGTGCCAGCAGCTTAGCGGGGGGGAATTACAATGAGCAGTTCTTC. Its protein product is CASSLAGGNYNEQFF. Filled out from reference TRBV7-2 and TRBJ2-1, the complete variable domain reads GAGVSQSPSNKVTEKGKDVELRCDPISGHTALYWYRQSLGQGLEFLIYFQGNSAPDKSGLPSDRFSAERTGGSVSTLTIQRTQQEDSAVYLCASSLAGGNYNEQFFGPGTRLTVL.